The next 20 T cell receptor beta chains were all read from a single sample in a study of regulatory T cells in long-lasting Graves disease. Time point of the sample: newly diagnosed GD, antithyroid drugs for less than 3 months. RNA from PBMCs was the source of the TCR library. Assembly of TCR beta libraries relied on iRepertoire HTBI primers together with Arm-PCR of CDR3 regions. MiXCR, applied by TCRdb to the multiplex PCR reads, yields one record per CDR3 protein. The sample comprises about 430,000 distinct CDR3 sequences, approximately 15% of which are singletons, and roughly 7.7% rests with the top ten. These data were likewise used in another study, on T cells in Graves' hyperthyroidism and ophthalmopathy.

The starting material was peripheral blood mononuclear cells (PBMCs), obtained at new diagnosis, from a patient treated with antithyroid drugs. These receptor sequences come from a woman aged 40-49 years with Graves disease.

A remark on this clonotype: This sequence is one base from a far larger clone and is likely a read error. CDR3 amino acids: CAGSTHREQETQYF. In nucleotides, the CDR3 is TGTGCCGGCAGCACACATCGGGAGCAAGAGACCCAGTACTTC. The chain is built from TRBV12-3 or TRBV12-4 and TRBJ2-5; tentative D call: TRBD2 (6 bases). CDR3 size: 14 residues.

This clonotype was seen more than once but under ten times. V is TRBV5-1 and J is TRBJ2-1, with D possibly matching TRBD1 (5 bases). The CDR3 has 16 residues. Trimming removed 0 bases at V and 5 bases at J, with 15 bases between. Germline V gene lookup returns CDR1 SGHRS and CDR2 YFSETQ. Here the CDR3 DNA reads TGCGCCAGCAGCTTGGCCCCCAGGGTAGTGGACAATGAGCAGTTCTTC. Protein sequence: CASSLAPRVVDNEQFF.

This clonotype was counted many times. This chain connects TRBV5-1 to TRBJ2-1, with D perhaps matching TRBD1 (7 bases). Per the germline V gene, CDR1 is SGHRS and CDR2 is YFSETQ. The V end lost 4 bases, the J end lost 6 bases, and 17 bases lay between the germline ends. This CDR3 comprises 15 residues. The CDR3 region has the DNA TGCGCCAGCAGCCCCTCCGGGACAGCGGGCAATGAGCAGTTCTTC. This translates into CASSPSGTAGNEQFF.

Ten or more counts support this clonotype. The chain is built from TRBV6-1 and TRBJ1-2; D gene unclear. V lost 1 base and J lost 4, with 10 bases in between. The germline V gene has CDR1 MNHNS and CDR2 SASEGT. The CDR3 length is 14 residues. CDR3 in amino acids: CASSEEGRTYGYTF. Written as DNA, the CDR3 is TGTGCCAGCAGTGAAGAGGGCCGTACCTATGGCTACACCTTC.

This clonotype was seen repeatedly, ten times or more. The J gene is TRBJ2-7, the V gene TRBV30, with D unresolved. The CDR3 totals 12 residues. Per germline, CDR1 GTSNPN and CDR2 SVGIG (reference sequence). V lost 1 base and J 4 bases, leaving 8 bases between the germline ends. This CDR3 is CAWSAQRYEQYF. DNA of the CDR3: TGTGCCTGGAGTGCCCAGCGTTACGAGCAGTACTTC.

This clonotype was seen at least ten times. An end of the junction does not agree with germline; a read error may underlie this. The chain combines TRBV5-1 with TRBJ2-2; 11 nucleotides line up with TRBD1. The CDR3 length is 15 residues. CDR1 and CDR2 from the germline V gene are SGHRS and YFSETQ. The CDR3 DNA sequence: TGTGCCAGCAGTCCCGGGACAGGGGGCACCGGGGAGCTGTTTTTT. Its protein is CASSPGTGGTGELFF.

This clonotype was seen ten or more times. This CDR3 is CASSPTNRIMGTEAFF. In nucleotides, the CDR3 is TGTGCCAGCAGTCCTACCAACAGGATAATGGGGACTGAAGCTTTCTTT. This rearrangement joins TRBV12-3 or TRBV12-4 to TRBJ1-1; D is possibly TRBD1 (5 bases). The V end was cut by 5 bases, the J end by 5 bases, with 21 bases between. The CDR3 spans 16 residues.

The sample holds a few counts of this clonotype. This chain links TRBV15 with TRBJ2-1; 8 bases align to TRBD2. V lost 4 bases, J lost 9 bases, and 11 bases stayed unmatched. Germline loops: CDR1 LNHNV, CDR2 YYDKDF (reference sequence). This CDR3 has 15 amino acids. CDR3 protein: CATSNYGRASVEQFF. DNA of the CDR3: TGTGCCACCAGCAATTACGGGAGGGCCAGCGTTGAGCAGTTCTTC.

This clonotype has ten or more counts. This chain links TRBV30 with TRBJ1-1; TRBD1 is a possible D gene (5 bases). The CDR3 is 14 amino acids. V lost 0 bases to trimming and J lost 1 base, with 9 bases between them. Germline V gives CDR1 GTSNPN, CDR2 SVGIG (reference sequence). Here the CDR3 DNA reads TGTGCCTGGAGTGTACGGGGCGCGAACACTGAAGCTTTCTTT. Its translation: CAWSVRGANTEAFF.

This clonotype was seen ten or more times. V gene TRBV7-9 combines with J gene TRBJ2-5; D gene unclear. V lost 3 bases and J 1 base, leaving 12 bases between the germline ends. The CDR3 totals 15 residues. CDR1 is SEHNR, CDR2 FQNEAQ, per germline (reference sequence). This CDR3 is CASSFGQTLQETQYF. In DNA form, the CDR3 reads TGTGCCAGCAGCTTTGGCCAGACCCTCCAAGAGACCCAGTACTTC. Based on the CDR3 plus reference TRBV7-9 and TRBJ2-5, the full variable domain is DTGVSQNPRHKITKRGQNVTFRCDPISEHNRLYWYRQTLGQGPEFLTYFQNEAQLEKSRLLSDRFSAERPKGSFSTLEIQRTEQGDSAMYLCASSFGQTLQETQYFGPGTRLLVL.

There are many counts of this clonotype. CDR3 coding DNA: TGTGCCAGCAGCCCGCGACTAGCGGGAGAGGACTCAGATACGCAGTATTTT. It is translated as CASSPRLAGEDSDTQYF. The chain has TRBV11-3 and TRBJ2-3; 12 nucleotides match TRBD2. Unmatched junction bases numbered 10, after V lost 5 bases and J lost 4 bases. The CDR3 sequence is 17 residues long. Germline V CDR1 and CDR2: SGHNT, YENEEA.

At least ten counts were recorded for this clonotype. The chain couples TRBV11-3 to TRBJ2-7; 7 nucleotides agree with TRBD2. This CDR3 is 15 amino acids long. V gave up 5 bases and J gave up 6 bases; unmatched junction bases: 13. Germline V gene sequence: CDR1 SGHNT, CDR2 YENEEA. CDR3 sequence: CASSPGLVGVSEQYF. In nucleotides, the CDR3 is TGTGCCAGCAGCCCCGGACTAGTAGGGGTGTCCGAGCAGTACTTC.

This clonotype was picked up many times. This sequence joins TRBV20-1 and TRBJ2-1; 13 nucleotides match TRBD2. CDR1 DFQATT and CDR2 SNEGSKA come from the germline V gene (reference sequence). The CDR3 consists of 16 residues. J gave up 3 bases and V 2 bases, and 4 bases lay outside the gene matches. The CDR3 DNA sequence: TGCAGTGCTAGACACGGACTAGCGGGAGACTACAATGAGCAGTTCTTC. This sequence encodes CSARHGLAGDYNEQFF.

The rearrangement uses TRBV3-1 and TRBJ2-1; the match to TRBD2 covers 11 bases. The germline gives CDR1 LGHDT, CDR2 YNNKEL (reference sequence). With 4 bases clipped from V and 9 bases from J, the junction kept 5 bases outside the gene matches. The CDR3 is 14 amino acids. CDR3 loop: CASSPTSGTTEQFF. DNA of the CDR3: TGTGCCAGCAGCCCGACTAGCGGGACGACTGAGCAGTTCTTC.

This clonotype has a handful of counts. The chain has TRBV24-1 and TRBJ2-7; D is uncertain. This CDR3 is 12 amino acids long. Per germline, CDR1 KGHDR and CDR2 SFDVKD. Trimming left V 3 bases short and J 5 bases short, with 7 bases between. CDR3 region: CATSDTWNEQYF. DNA of the CDR3: TGTGCCACCAGTGATACCTGGAACGAGCAGTACTTC.

This clonotype was detected only a few times. The chain has TRBV11-3 and TRBJ2-2; 8 positions agree with TRBD1. This CDR3 is built from 14 residues. The germline V gene encodes CDR1 SGHNT and CDR2 YENEEA. V was pared by 7 bases and J by 3 bases, with 4 bases of the junction left unmatched. CDR3 in amino acids: CASTGQGDTGELFF. CDR3 DNA sequence: TGTGCCAGCACCGGACAGGGTGACACCGGGGAGCTGTTTTTT.

In this sample, this clonotype turned up a few times. J is TRBJ2-4 and V is TRBV7-2; TRBD2 aligns across 15 bases. Looked up from germline, CDR1 is SGHTA and CDR2 is FQGNSA. The CDR3 runs 15 residues. The J segment lost 8 bases and the V segment lost 7 bases, leaving 6 bases of the junction unmatched. CDR3 DNA sequence: TGTGCCAGCAAGAGGACTAGCGGGAGGGAGGACATTCAGTACTTC. It encodes CASKRTSGREDIQYF. The complete variable domain, with remaining parts taken from reference TRBV7-2 and TRBJ2-4, reads GAGVSQSPSNKVTEKGKDVELRCDPISGHTALYWYRQSLGQGLEFLIYFQGNSAPDKSGLPSDRFSAERTGGSVSTLTIQRTQQEDSAVYLCASKRTSGREDIQYFGAGTRLSVL.

In this sample, this clonotype turned up many times. CDR3 sequence: CASSPTRGGRPEQYF. For the CDR3, the DNA is TGTGCCAGCAGTCCCACCAGGGGGGGCAGACCCGAGCAGTACTTC. This sequence joins TRBV28 and TRBJ2-7; D may match TRBD1 or TRBD2 (7 bases each). Trimming cost V 5 bases and J 6 bases, with 20 bases left between them. Germline V gene lookup returns CDR1 MDHEN and CDR2 SYDVKM. This CDR3 is 15 amino acids long. Full variable domain (rest looked up from reference TRBV28 and TRBJ2-7): DVKVTQSSRYLVKRTGEKVFLECVQDMDHENMFWYRQDPGLGLRLIYFSYDVKMKEKGDIPEGYSVSREKKERFSLILESASTNQTSMYLCASSPTRGGRPEQYFGPGTRLTVT.

A note on this clonotype: As the CDR3 is not closed by the conserved phenylalanine or tryptophan, this likely results from a read error. The chain links TRBV20-1 to TRBJ2-3; TRBD2 is a possible D gene (5 bases). Deletions cut 2 bases from V and 5 bases from J, with 8 bases between. In germline, CDR1 is DFQATT, CDR2 SNEGSKA (reference sequence). The CDR3 spans 12 residues. CDR3 coding DNA: TGCAGTGCTAGACGCGGAGGAGATACGCAGTATTTG. As protein: CSARRGGDTQYL.

V gene TRBV12-3 or TRBV12-4 combines with J gene TRBJ2-1; 14 bases agree with TRBD2. CDR3 size: 18 residues. Unmatched junction bases numbered 13, after V lost 6 bases and J lost 6 bases. The CDR3 is CASSDPTSGRAASNEQFF. CDR3 nucleotides: TGTGCCAGCAGCGACCCGACTAGCGGGAGGGCCGCTAGCAATGAGCAGTTCTTC.